This T cell receptor beta chain was observed in a study of PD-L1 blockade in urothelial cancer. Sequenced by immunoSEQ multiplex PCR; TCRdb stores in-frame clones only, minus some. The sample has 70,000 or so clones, roughly nine tenths seen once. Sampling of each patient yielded between 1 and 8 specimens, collected pretreatment and on-treatment. This sample comprised PBMCs, obtained around atezolizumab (anti-PD-L1) treatment. This receptor was obtained from a man aged 60 to 75 with urothelial cancer.

In nucleotides, the CDR3 is TGTGCCAGCAGTGAAGTGTCGGAGGGTCGTTCACCCCTCCACTTT. Encoded protein: CASSEVSEGRSPLHF. This chain joins TRBV6-1 and TRBJ1-6, with D hard to call. Per the germline V gene, CDR1 is MNHNS and CDR2 is SASEGT. The CDR3 is 15 residues long. Trimming stripped 1 base from V and 9 bases from J, with 13 bases between.